The present T cell receptor beta chain was sequenced within a study of shared clonotypes between healthy human individuals. Study in general: Plates per donor: three CD4 naive, three CD4 memory, two CD8 naive, one CD8 memory. General study findings and limits: Relative to clonotypes present in all four donors, those not shared had lower generation probabilities. Generally, estimated richness proved larger in naive subsets than it did in memory subsets.

Only CD45RO-negative cells positively selected for CCR7 counted as naive CD8 cells, so terminally differentiated effector memory CD45RA+ cells were excluded. Donors included only healthy HIV-negative adults lacking recent acute infections or vaccinations. On this clone itself: Its target is not known.

Using immunoSEQ multiplex PCR, the repertoire was profiled, and TCRdb retains in-frame clones only, with some absent. The sample shows about 2 million clones, just under 95% of them seen only once. Germline V CDR1 and CDR2: SNHLY, FYNNEI. Trimming removed 10 bases from V and 4 bases from J; junction bases left unmatched: 12. The CDR3 runs to 14 residues. J is TRBJ2-5 and V is TRBV2; 7 bases match TRBD1. The clonotype originates from a man aged 18 to 30 in good health. Source material: naive CD8+ T cells sorted from blood. CDR3 DNA: TGTGCCACAGGAGTGGTGCAGGGGGTAGAGACCCAGTACTTC. Protein: CATGVVQGVETQYF.